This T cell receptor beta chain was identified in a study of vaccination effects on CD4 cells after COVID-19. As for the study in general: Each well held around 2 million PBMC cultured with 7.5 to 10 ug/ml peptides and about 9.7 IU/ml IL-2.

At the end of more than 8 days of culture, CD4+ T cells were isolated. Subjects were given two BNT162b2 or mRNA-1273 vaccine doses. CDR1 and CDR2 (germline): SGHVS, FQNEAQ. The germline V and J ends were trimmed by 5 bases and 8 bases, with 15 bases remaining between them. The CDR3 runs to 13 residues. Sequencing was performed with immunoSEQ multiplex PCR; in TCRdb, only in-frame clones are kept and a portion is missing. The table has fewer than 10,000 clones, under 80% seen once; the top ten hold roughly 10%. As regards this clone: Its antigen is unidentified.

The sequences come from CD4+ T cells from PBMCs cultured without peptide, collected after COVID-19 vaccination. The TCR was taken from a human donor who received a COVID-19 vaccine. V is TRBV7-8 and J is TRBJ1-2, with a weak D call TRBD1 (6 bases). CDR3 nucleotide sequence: TGTGCCAGCAGCCTCGAAACAGGGCACGGCTACACCTTC. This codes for CASSLETGHGYTF.